The entry that follows covers one T cell receptor beta chain sequence. Its target is unknown. The data belong to a study of long-term antiretroviral therapy in people with HIV. CDR1 and CDR2 (germline): SGHTA, FQGTGA. V dropped 5 bases and J dropped 5; count of bases not matched to a gene: 9. CDR3 length equals 17 residues. General observations from the study: Comparison with controls showed narrower CDR3 length ranges in HIV repertoires.

Assay version v3.0 of immunoSEQ was used, and it was run at survey level. Sequenced by immunoSEQ multiplex PCR; TCRdb stores in-frame clones only, minus some. The profile shows about 29,000 clones, nearly 97% of them singletons. The clonotype was recovered from a young man with HIV. The chain carries TRBV7-3 and TRBJ2-1; the match to TRBD2 covers 13 bases. Sequences were derived from unsorted PBMCs, sampled 5.3 years after starting antiretroviral therapy. The CDR3 loop is CASSLGTSGKANNEQFF. CDR3 bases: TGTGCCAGCAGCCTAGGGACTAGCGGGAAAGCAAACAATGAGCAGTTCTTC.